What follows are 10 T cell receptor beta chains derived from one specimen sequenced in a study of shared clonotypes between healthy human individuals. TCRdb's table, derived via immunoSEQ multiplex PCR, lists solely in-frame clones and lacks some. The sample carries fewer than 2.5 million clones, 93% recorded once. The sequencing input was naive CD4+ T cells from PBMCs. Described subset: CD45RA+ positively selected. Source of these receptors: a man aged 18 to 30 in good health. Some clones in this sample may be carry-over from other donors' samples.

This clone showed up just once. The CDR3 region has the DNA TGTGCCACCTCTTATTTTGTGTCCTTAAGGACAGATACGCAGTATTTT. Protein product: CATSYFVSLRTDTQYF. This chain links TRBV15 with TRBJ2-3; unclear D gene. With 8 bases removed from V and 3 bases from J, the gap between germline ends came to 21 bases. The V gene's germline CDR1 is LNHNV and CDR2 YYDKDF (reference sequence). CDR3 size: 16 residues.

The chain employs TRBV7-8 and TRBJ1-5; D perhaps matches TRBD1 (5 bases). The V gene lost 6 bases and the J gene lost 11 bases, with 20 bases spanning the gap. This CDR3 is built from 14 residues. CDR1 SGHVS and CDR2 FQNEAQ come from the germline V gene. For the CDR3, the DNA is TGTGCCAGCAGTCGATCGGGAGACGGGGGAGCCCAGCATTTT. The encoded protein is CASSRSGDGGAQHF.

This clone was picked up a small number of times. This rearrangement joins TRBV25-1 to TRBJ1-5; D gene uncertain. V was pared by 9 bases and J by 4 bases, with 13 bases between. CDR1 and CDR2 (germline): MGHDK, SYGVNS. The CDR3 has 13 amino acids. Written as DNA, the CDR3 is TGTGCCAGTGGACCCGCGGGGAATCAGCCCCAGCATTTT. Translating gives CASGPAGNQPQHF.

The chain has TRBV9 and TRBJ2-5, with D perhaps matching TRBD1 (6 bases). The CDR3 covers 14 residues. Trimming cost V 4 bases and J 4 bases, with 14 bases left between them. Germline loops: CDR1 SGDLS, CDR2 YYNGEE. The CDR3 protein is CASSKEWTVETQYF. The CDR3 DNA reads TGTGCCAGCAGCAAGGAATGGACAGTAGAGACCCAGTACTTC. Full variable domain (rest looked up from reference TRBV9 and TRBJ2-5): DSGVTQTPKHLITATGQRVTLRCSPRSGDLSVYWYQQSLDQGLQFLIQYYNGEERAKGNILERFSAQQFPDLHSELNLSSLELGDSALYFCASSKEWTVETQYFGPGTRLLVL.

Of note for this clone: Other DNA sequences of this sample code for an identical CDR3. The chain joins TRBV5-1 to TRBJ2-1; either TRBD1 or TRBD2 may fit D (6 bases each). The CDR3 is 15 residues long. V shed 2 bases and J shed 2 bases, with 11 bases lying between them. Germline V gives CDR1 SGHRS, CDR2 YFSETQ. Written as DNA, the CDR3 is TGCGCCAGCAGCTTATCCGGGGGCCCCTACAATGAGCAGTTCTTC. It is translated as CASSLSGGPYNEQFF.

This chain uses TRBV5-1 with TRBJ2-1, with TRBD2 identical over 11 bases. Germline trimming cut 4 bases from V and 5 bases from J; bases unmatched to any gene: 5. The CDR3 sequence is 15 residues long. Germline CDR1 reads SGHRS; CDR2 reads YFSETQ. CDR3 sequence: CASSGGTSGHNEQFF. The CDR3 bases are TGCGCCAGCAGCGGCGGGACTAGCGGCCACAATGAGCAGTTCTTC.

The chain joins TRBV7-9 to TRBJ2-2; 11 nucleotides match TRBD2. Germline assignment: CDR1 SEHNR and CDR2 FQNEAQ (reference sequence). The CDR3 contains 18 residues. Unmatched junction bases numbered 11, after V lost 2 bases and J lost 6 bases. CDR3 protein: CASSLSGSGRAEAGELFF. CDR3 DNA: TGTGCCAGCAGCTTATCAGGTAGCGGGAGGGCCGAGGCCGGGGAGCTGTTTTTT.

The chain combines TRBV7-3 with TRBJ2-1; unclear D gene. Trimming took 1 base from V and 6 from J, leaving 10 bases between them. Per germline, CDR1 SGHTA and CDR2 FQGTGA. The CDR3 consists of 14 residues. CDR3: CASSLSGTGNEQFF. As DNA, the CDR3 is TGTGCCAGCAGCTTAAGCGGTACGGGCAATGAGCAGTTCTTC.

The V call is TRBV28, the J call TRBJ2-7; D is possibly TRBD1 or TRBD2 (5 bases each). The CDR3 is 16 residues long. V lost 7 bases and J lost 9, with 28 bases in between. The germline gives CDR1 MDHEN, CDR2 SYDVKM. The CDR3 DNA reads as TGTGCCAGCACCTCCTCCGGGACGGAACGCTACGAGCGGCAGTACTTC. Protein sequence: CASTSSGTERYERQYF.

This chain joins TRBV2 and TRBJ1-6; a possible D gene is TRBD1 (5 bases). With 8 bases removed from V and 10 bases from J, the gap between germline ends came to 18 bases. This CDR3 spans 14 amino acids. Germline values: CDR1 SNHLY, CDR2 FYNNEI. CDR3 DNA sequence: TGTGCCAGCCAAGGGACCGACCGAAACTCACCCCTCCACTTT. Amino acid sequence: CASQGTDRNSPLHF.